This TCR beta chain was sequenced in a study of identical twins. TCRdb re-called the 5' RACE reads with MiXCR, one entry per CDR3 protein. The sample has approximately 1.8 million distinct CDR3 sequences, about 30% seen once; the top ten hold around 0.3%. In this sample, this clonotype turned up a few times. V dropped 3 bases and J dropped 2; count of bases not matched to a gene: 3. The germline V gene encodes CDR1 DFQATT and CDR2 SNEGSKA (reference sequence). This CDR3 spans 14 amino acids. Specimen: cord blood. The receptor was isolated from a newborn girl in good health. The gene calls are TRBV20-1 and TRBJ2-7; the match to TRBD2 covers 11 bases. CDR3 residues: CSARTSGVPYEQYF. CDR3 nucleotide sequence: TGCAGTGCTAGGACTAGCGGGGTCCCCTACGAGCAGTACTTC.